The clone carrying this TCR beta chain was counted ten times or more. Antigen unknown. The data were obtained in a study of T-cell reconstitution after alpha-beta-depleted transplantation in children. Whole-study findings and limits: Expanded clones from the graft, numbering several hundred, reportedly supplied alpha-beta T cells about two months after transplant.

V lost 1 base and J 0 bases, leaving 10 bases between the germline ends. From germline, CDR1 is SGHVS and CDR2 FNYEAQ. The CDR3 runs to 15 residues. The TCRbeta library incorporated unique molecular identifiers. Each CDR3 protein gets one entry after TCRdb re-called the PCR reads with MiXCR. The sample carries some 600,000 distinct CDR3 sequences, over 10% recorded once. The chain carries TRBV7-6 and TRBJ2-7; D uncertain. Sequencing used PBMCs, mostly from graft donor cells, obtained 360 days after TCRalphabeta/CD19-depleted stem cell transplant. This clonotype was obtained from a male patient between 5 and 17 years old who had a stem cell transplant for acute myeloid leukemia, so the T cells may come from the graft donor. CDR3 loop: CASSLDVGSSYEQYF. The CDR3 nucleotides read TGTGCCAGCAGCTTAGACGTCGGAAGCTCCTACGAGCAGTACTTC.